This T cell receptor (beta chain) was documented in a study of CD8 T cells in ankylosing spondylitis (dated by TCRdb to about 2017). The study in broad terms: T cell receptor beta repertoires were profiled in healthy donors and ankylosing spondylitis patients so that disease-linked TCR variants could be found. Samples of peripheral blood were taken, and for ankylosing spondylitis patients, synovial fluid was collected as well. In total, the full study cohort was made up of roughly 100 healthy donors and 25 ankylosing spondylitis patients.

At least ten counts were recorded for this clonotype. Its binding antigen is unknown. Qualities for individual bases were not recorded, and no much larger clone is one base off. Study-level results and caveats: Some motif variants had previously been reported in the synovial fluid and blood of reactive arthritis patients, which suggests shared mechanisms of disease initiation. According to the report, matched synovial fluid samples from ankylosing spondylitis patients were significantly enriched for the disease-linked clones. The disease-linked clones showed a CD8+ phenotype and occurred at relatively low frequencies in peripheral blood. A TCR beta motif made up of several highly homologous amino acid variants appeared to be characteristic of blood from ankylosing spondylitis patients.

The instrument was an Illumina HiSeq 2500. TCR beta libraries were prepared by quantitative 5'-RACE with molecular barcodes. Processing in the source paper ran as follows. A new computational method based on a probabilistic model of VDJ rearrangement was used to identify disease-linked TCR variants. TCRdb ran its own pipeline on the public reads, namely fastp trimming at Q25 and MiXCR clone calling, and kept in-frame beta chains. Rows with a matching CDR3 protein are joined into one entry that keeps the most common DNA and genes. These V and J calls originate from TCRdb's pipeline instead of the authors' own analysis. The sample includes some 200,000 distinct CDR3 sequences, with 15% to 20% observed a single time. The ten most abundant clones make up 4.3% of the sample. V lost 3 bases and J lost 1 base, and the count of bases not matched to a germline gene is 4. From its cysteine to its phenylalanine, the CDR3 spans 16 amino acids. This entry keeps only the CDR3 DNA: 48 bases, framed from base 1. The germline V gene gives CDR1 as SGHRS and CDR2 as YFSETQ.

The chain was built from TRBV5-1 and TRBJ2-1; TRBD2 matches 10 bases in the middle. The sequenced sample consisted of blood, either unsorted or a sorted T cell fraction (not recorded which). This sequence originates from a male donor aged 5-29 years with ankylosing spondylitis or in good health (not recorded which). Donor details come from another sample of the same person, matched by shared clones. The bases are TGCGCCAGCAGCTCATCTAGCGGGAGATCCTACAATGAGCAGTTCTTC. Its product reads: CASSSSSGRSYNEQFF.